This T cell receptor (beta chain) stems from a study of T cells in women clearing cervical HPV infection (dated by TCRdb to 2016 to 2018). Describing the broader study: The cases were 25 women with histologically confirmed HPV16-related CIN3 or worse, and 2 of these cases were invasive cancers. The controls were around 25 women whose single incident HPV16 infection cleared within 12 months with no development of precancer or cancer. Case blood was taken at the visit when the lesion was first identified, whereas control blood was taken when infection was no longer detected. For cases, a median interval of roughly 150 days, with an interquartile range of about 90 to 200 days, was observed between lesion detection and blood sampling. Because only a few women had HLA typing data, the possibility that HLA type acted as a confounder could not be ruled out. An exploratory proof-of-principle case-control study, nested within the Guanacaste HPV Natural History Study in Costa Rica, was conducted to compare TCR repertoires across cervical HPV16 outcomes. Cases and controls were matched on age within five years and on year of sample collection. Median age was roughly 33 years in cases versus about 38 in controls, and baseline characteristics did not differ significantly. The parent cohort enrolled 10,049 women aged 18 or older in Guanacaste, Costa Rica, in about 1993 to 1994 and followed the women for around seven years. Five blinded duplicates per group were added as quality controls, giving around 60 samples: 50 or so participants and 10 replicates.

From a lookup of the germline V gene (reference sequence), CDR1 and CDR2 are DFQATT and SNEGSKA. The cysteine opens and the phenylalanine closes a CDR3 of 15 amino acids. Shown are 36 bases from within the CDR3, in frame from base 1. A distance of 16 bases separates the germline ends of V and J, which lose 2 bases and 2 bases respectively. TCR beta CDR3 regions were amplified by multiplex PCR from an average of roughly 1.3 ug genomic DNA per sample using the immunoSEQ assay. The assay corrected primer bias using a complete synthetic TCR repertoire to establish an amplification baseline. The amplicons were sequenced on the Illumina platform. Under the source paper's analysis protocol: Sequence errors were corrected by clustering with frequency ratios and a modified nearest-neighbor algorithm, and the sequences were then analyzed in the immunoSEQ Analyzer using IMGT gene definitions. At each rarefaction depth, TCR richness and evenness were averaged over 20 rarefaction repeats, and samples with fewer sequences than the depth were excluded. Wilcoxon rank sum tests with FDR correction were used to compare V, D and J gene relative abundances between the groups. Blinded duplicates gave an intraclass correlation of around 95% for TCR richness and an average of approximately 83% across some 62 gene segments. TCRdb limited this immuneACCESS table to in-frame rearrangements with V and J called. A share of clones is missing; checked studies link under half to unresolved V genes, and the rest is unexplained. V and J calls plus clone size are reproduced from that table; the DNA served to infer D and trimming. This sample's clone table shows around 12,000 clones. The ten largest make up roughly 25% of the sample.

As concerns this clone: This clone's antigen is unknown. The CDR3 goes on 3 residues after the read ends, and that part is filled in from the germline J gene.

The investigation overall reported the following: The cross-sectional design could not show whether the associations came before the infection or were a result of it, and neither effector/memory subsets nor HPV-specific T cells were isolated. T-cell numbers per sample were unknown, so richness differences could reflect varying T-cell content rather than repertoire biology. Cases had lower TRBV6-7 relative abundance than controls (roughly 0.12% versus 0.17%; Bonferroni P = 0.0008). TCR repertoire richness was significantly higher in CIN3+ cases than in controls across sequencing depths, while evenness did not differ. By combining richness with V gene abundances, random forest classifiers separated cases from controls with an estimated AUC of around 0.8.

Every participant had a single incident cervical HPV16 infection, and women with prevalent HPV16 infections were excluded. Cervical HPV DNA was detected by MY09/MY11 PCR, and genotyping was performed by dot-blot hybridization. Around 15 mL of heparinized blood were centrifuged, and the buffy coat was split into aliquots, frozen at -30 degrees C, and then kept at -80 degrees C. QIAGEN kits were used to extract genomic DNA from buffy coat specimens. Recombination linked TRBV20-1 to TRBJ2-7; TRBD2 is possibly the D segment (6 matching bases). The TCR originated in a woman between 18 and 69 years old with a cervical HPV16 infection that either progressed to CIN3+ or cleared (not recorded which). Sample: blood buffy coat. The DNA read from the CDR3 is TGCAGTGCTAGACGGGTCAGGGAGGTCCCCTACGAG. Translated, this gives CSARRVREVPYE. The full CDR3 is CSARRVREVPYEQYF.